Described below is a single T cell receptor beta chain sequence and its context. The entry originates in a study of PD-L1 blockade in urothelial cancer. The CDR3 totals 16 residues. In germline, CDR1 is LNHDA, CDR2 SQIVND (reference sequence). V shed 5 bases and J 0 bases; nucleotides not matched to a gene: 3. The method was immunoSEQ multiplex PCR; TCRdb's version includes in-frame clones alone and lacks a portion of them. The sample holds about 100,000 clones, approximately 85% seen once. J is TRBJ2-1 and V is TRBV19, with 11 positions matching TRBD2. The clonotype comes from a man aged 45-65 years with urothelial cancer. This specimen was PBMCs, taken around atezolizumab (anti-PD-L1) treatment. CDR3: CASSLSGRDSYNEQFF. The CDR3 DNA sequence: TGTGCCAGTAGTCTTAGCGGGAGGGACTCCTACAATGAGCAGTTCTTC.